This T cell receptor (beta chain) comes out of a study (dated by TCRdb to between 2015 and 2017). Notes on the research overall: Whether tumor-infiltrating Tregs in breast cancer are recruited from blood Tregs or converted in situ from other CD4+ T cell subsets was tested. Broader findings and caveats from the paper: Tumor memory CD4+ T cell TCR gene usage clustered with blood and lymph node memory CD4+ cells and lymph node naive CD4+ cells. The larger-cohort validation was restricted to a single TCR beta V-J rearrangement rather than whole repertoires. Tumor-infiltrating Treg TCR alpha and beta sequences overlapped most with tumor naive CD4+ T cells, then with blood naive CD4+ T cells.

Full-length TCR variable regions were amplified by 5' RACE PCR with constant-region reverse primers, and semi-nested PCR with Nested Universal Primer A was subsequently performed. Using the ReliaPrep RNA Cell Miniprep System, total RNA was extracted, and the SMARTer RACE 5'/3' Kit was then used to reverse transcribe the RNA into 5'RACE-ready cDNA. Full-length TCR alpha and beta libraries were barcoded with multiplex adaptors and sequenced on an Illumina MiSeq. In the authors' own workflow: For each of nine subset-tissue groups, sequencing data from the five patients were combined, and the groups were compared by unsupervised clustering of TCR gene usage. The Morisita-Horn index, with shared sequences weighted by their contribution to each repertoire, was used to calculate repertoire similarity. The public sequencing data were trimmed at Q25 with fastp and processed into clonotypes with MiXCR by TCRdb, which kept only in-frame beta chains. Rows with a matching CDR3 protein are joined into one entry that keeps the most common DNA and genes. TCRdb, rather than the study authors, made the V and J calls. The sample contains just under 65,000 distinct CDR3 sequences, around a fifth of them found a single time. More than 2.5% of the sample belongs to the ten largest clones.

CDR1 and CDR2 are drawn from the germline V gene: MNHNS, SASEGT. V is pruned by 8 bases and J by 2 bases, leaving 7 bases of the junction without a gene match. From the cysteine through the phenylalanine, the CDR3 covers 14 amino acids. CDR3 DNA only is kept here, 42 bases in frame from base 1. Memory CD4+ T cells were isolated as CD4+CD45RO+CD25- cells. Tregs, naive and memory CD4+ T cells from tumor, blood and ipsilateral draining lymph nodes of a few breast cancer patients underwent full-length TCR alpha and beta sequencing. Tumor tissue and lymph nodes obtained from ipsilateral axillary dissection were perfused with PBS, minced and then digested with collagenase I and hyaluronidase. Ficoll density gradient centrifugation was used to isolate mononuclear cells from lymph nodes or from 50 to 60 ml of peripheral blood. A purity exceeding 90% was confirmed by FACS for the sorted cell populations. Regarding this clonotype: Its binding antigen is unknown. Nothing much larger sits one base from this clone, and base qualities are not available.

The sequence links TRBV6-1 to TRBJ2-5, with 8 bases aligning to TRBD2. Input material: memory CD4+ T cells sorted from a lymph node. Explained via the paper, the cell subset or site label denotes: memory CD4+ T cells, CD4+CD45RO+CD25-. The receptor's source is a female donor with breast cancer. The DNA reads as follows: TGTGCCAGCCGGGGCGGGGGGACGCAAGAGACCCAGTACTTC. The translation is CASRGGGTQETQYF.